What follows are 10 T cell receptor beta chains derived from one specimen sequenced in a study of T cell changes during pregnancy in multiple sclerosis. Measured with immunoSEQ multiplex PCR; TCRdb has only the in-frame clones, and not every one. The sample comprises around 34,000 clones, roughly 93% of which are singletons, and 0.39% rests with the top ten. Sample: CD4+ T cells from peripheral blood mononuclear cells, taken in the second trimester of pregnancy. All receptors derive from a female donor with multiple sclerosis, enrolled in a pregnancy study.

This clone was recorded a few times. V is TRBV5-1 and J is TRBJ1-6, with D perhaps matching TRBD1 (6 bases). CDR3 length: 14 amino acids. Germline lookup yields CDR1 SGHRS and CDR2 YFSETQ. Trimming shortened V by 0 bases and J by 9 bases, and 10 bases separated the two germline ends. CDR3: CASSLEGVSSPLHF. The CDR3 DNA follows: TGCGCCAGCAGCTTGGAGGGGGTCAGTTCACCCCTCCACTTT.

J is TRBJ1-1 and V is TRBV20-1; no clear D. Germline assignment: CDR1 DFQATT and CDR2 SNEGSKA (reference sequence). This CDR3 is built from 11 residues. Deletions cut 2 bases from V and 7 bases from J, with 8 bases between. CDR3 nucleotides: TGCAGTGCTAGATTCAGGCTTGAAGCTTTCTTT. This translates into CSARFRLEAFF.

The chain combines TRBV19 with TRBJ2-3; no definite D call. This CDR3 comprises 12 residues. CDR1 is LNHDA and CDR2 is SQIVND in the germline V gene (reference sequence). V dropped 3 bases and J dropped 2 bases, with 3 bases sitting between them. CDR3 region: CASSMYTDTQYF. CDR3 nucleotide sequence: TGTGCCAGTAGTATGTACACAGATACGCAGTATTTT.

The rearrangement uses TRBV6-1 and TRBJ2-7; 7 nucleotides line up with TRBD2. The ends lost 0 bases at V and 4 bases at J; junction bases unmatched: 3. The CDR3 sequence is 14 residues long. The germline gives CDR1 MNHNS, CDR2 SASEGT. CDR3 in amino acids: CASSEAGGEYEQYF. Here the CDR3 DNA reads TGTGCCAGCAGTGAAGCGGGGGGGGAATACGAGCAGTACTTC.

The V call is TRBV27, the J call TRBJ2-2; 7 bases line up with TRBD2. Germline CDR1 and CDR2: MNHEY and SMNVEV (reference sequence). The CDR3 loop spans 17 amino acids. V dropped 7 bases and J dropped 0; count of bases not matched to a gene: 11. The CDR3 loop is CASTLKVRGANTGELFF. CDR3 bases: TGTGCCAGCACCCTGAAGGTCCGGGGGGCGAACACCGGGGAGCTGTTTTTT.

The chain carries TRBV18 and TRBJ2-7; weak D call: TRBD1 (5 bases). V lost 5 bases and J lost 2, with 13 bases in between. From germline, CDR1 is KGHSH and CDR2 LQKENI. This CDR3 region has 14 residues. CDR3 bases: TGTGCCAGCTCAGACAGTCCTACTCCCTACGAGCAGTACTTC. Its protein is CASSDSPTPYEQYF.

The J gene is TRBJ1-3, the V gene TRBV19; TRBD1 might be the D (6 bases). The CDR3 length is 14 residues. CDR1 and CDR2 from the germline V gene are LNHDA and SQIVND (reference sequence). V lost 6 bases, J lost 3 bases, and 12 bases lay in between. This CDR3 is CASRLQGSGNTIYF. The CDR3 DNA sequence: TGTGCCAGTAGGCTCCAGGGGAGTGGAAACACCATATATTTT.

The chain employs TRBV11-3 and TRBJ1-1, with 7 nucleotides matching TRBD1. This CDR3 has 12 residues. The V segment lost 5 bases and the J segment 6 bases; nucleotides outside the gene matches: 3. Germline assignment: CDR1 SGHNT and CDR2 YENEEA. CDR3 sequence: CASSPTGAEAFF. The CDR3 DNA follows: TGTGCCAGCAGCCCAACAGGGGCTGAAGCTTTCTTT. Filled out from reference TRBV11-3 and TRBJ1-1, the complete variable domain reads EAGVVQSPRYKIIEKKQPVAFWCNPISGHNTLYWYLQNLGQGPELLIRYENEEAVDDSQLPKDRFSAERLKGVDSTLKIQPAELGDSAVYLCASSPTGAEAFFGQGTRLTVV.

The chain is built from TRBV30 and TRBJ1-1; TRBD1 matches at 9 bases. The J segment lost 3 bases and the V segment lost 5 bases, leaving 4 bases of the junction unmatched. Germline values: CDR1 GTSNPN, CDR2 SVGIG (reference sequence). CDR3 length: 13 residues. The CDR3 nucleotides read TGTGCCTGGGGGACAGGGCGGGACACTGAAGCTTTCTTT. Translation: CAWGTGRDTEAFF.

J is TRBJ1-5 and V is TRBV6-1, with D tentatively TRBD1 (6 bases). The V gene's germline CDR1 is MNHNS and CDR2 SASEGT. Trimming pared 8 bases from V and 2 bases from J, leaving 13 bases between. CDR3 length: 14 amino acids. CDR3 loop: CASAYRVGNQPQHF. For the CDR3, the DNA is TGTGCCAGCGCCTACAGGGTGGGCAATCAGCCCCAGCATTTT.